Below, 21 T cell receptor beta chains from the same sample are listed, as sequenced in a study of technical replicates of blood from several donors. Produced via immunoSEQ multiplex PCR; TCRdb's table is partial and in-frame only. Of about 83,000 clones detected, 90% to 95% appear once; the ten largest clones hold roughly 0.4%. The sample was T cells isolated from PBMCs. The receptors here all came from a human donor in good health.

The chain uses TRBV6-5 and TRBJ1-2; D unresolved. CDR1 MNHEY and CDR2 SVGAGI come from the germline V gene. Deletions cut 2 bases from V and 0 bases from J, with 7 bases between. CDR3 length: 14 amino acids. CDR3 sequence: CASSYDGANYGYTF. The CDR3 DNA sequence: TGTGCCAGCAGTTACGACGGGGCTAACTATGGCTACACCTTC.

This sequence joins TRBV11-3 and TRBJ1-2; D uncertain. Trimming stripped 5 bases from V and 5 bases from J, with 9 bases between. The CDR3 length is 12 residues. CDR1 is SGHNT and CDR2 is YENEEA in the germline V gene. The CDR3 spells CASSTNPYGYTF. The DNA of the CDR3 is TGTGCCAGCAGCACAAACCCATATGGCTACACCTTC.

This sequence joins TRBV7-2 and TRBJ2-2; D is perhaps TRBD2 (6 bases). The CDR3 runs 15 residues. V lost 5 bases and J 4 bases, leaving 14 bases between the germline ends. Looked up from germline, CDR1 is SGHTA and CDR2 is FQGNSA. The CDR3 bases are TGTGCCAGCAGCCCAGGGCTAGCGAGCACCGGGGAGCTGTTTTTT. It yields the protein CASSPGLASTGELFF.

The chain uses TRBV28 and TRBJ1-4; unclear D gene. The germline V and J ends were trimmed by 7 bases and 1 base, with 16 bases remaining between them. This CDR3 contains 16 residues. Looked up from germline, CDR1 is MDHEN and CDR2 is SYDVKM. CDR3 loop: CASTTSWGETNEKLFF. DNA of the CDR3: TGTGCCAGCACCACGAGCTGGGGAGAAACTAATGAAAAACTGTTTTTT.

The V gene is TRBV12-5, the J gene TRBJ1-5; TRBD1 aligns across 7 bases. The CDR3 covers 13 residues. The germline V gene encodes CDR1 LGHNT and CDR2 FRNRAP. Unmatched junction bases numbered 3, after V lost 5 bases and J lost 5 bases. The CDR3 DNA sequence: TGTGCTAGTGGTACAGGGGAAGATCAGCCCCAGCATTTT. Amino acids: CASGTGEDQPQHF. The full variable domain, in which reference TRBV12-5 and TRBJ1-5 provide the parts outside the CDR3, is DARVTQTPRHKVTEMGQEVTMRCQPILGHNTVFWYRQTMMQGLELLAYFRNRAPLDDSGMPKDRFSAEMPDATLATLKIQPSEPRDSAVYFCASGTGEDQPQHFGDGTRLSIL.

V and J are TRBV7-9 and TRBJ1-1; no clear D gene. Germline CDR1 reads SEHNR; CDR2 reads FQNEAQ (reference sequence). Trimming took 5 bases from V and 7 from J, leaving 11 bases between them. This CDR3 spans 12 amino acids. CDR3 amino acids: CASSLPYGEAFF. The CDR3 DNA reads as TGTGCCAGCAGCCTACCTTACGGTGAAGCTTTCTTT.

The chain has TRBV6-6 and TRBJ2-7, with D perhaps TRBD2 (5 bases). The germline gives CDR1 MNHNY, CDR2 SVGAGI (reference sequence). V shed 8 bases and J shed 4 bases, with 21 bases lying between them. The CDR3 has 15 residues. The CDR3 DNA reads TGTGCCAGCTGCCAGTTCGAGACTAAAAGATACGAGCAGTACTTC. It specifies CASCQFETKRYEQYF.

The chain links TRBV9 to TRBJ2-1; 7 bases fit TRBD2. CDR3 length: 17 residues. V shed 0 bases and J 0 bases; nucleotides not matched to a gene: 6. In germline, CDR1 is SGDLS, CDR2 YYNGEE. The CDR3 bases are TGTGCCAGCAGCGTAGGAGGGAGGGAGCCCTCCTACAATGAGCAGTTCTTC. Its protein is CASSVGGREPSYNEQFF.

The chain recombines TRBV27 with TRBJ1-5; the D is unclear. Germline lookup yields CDR1 MNHEY and CDR2 SMNVEV (reference sequence). Trimming stripped 6 bases from V and 0 bases from J, with 12 bases between. The CDR3 length is 15 residues. The CDR3 reads CASRAGLNSNQPQHF. CDR3 sequence (DNA): TGTGCCAGCAGGGCAGGACTGAATAGCAATCAGCCCCAGCATTTT.

J is TRBJ2-7 and V is TRBV19; possibly TRBD2 for D (5 bases). Germline-derived CDR1 and CDR2 are LNHDA and SQIVND (reference sequence). The CDR3 runs 16 residues. V lost 7 bases and J 2 bases, leaving 21 bases between the germline ends. DNA of the CDR3: TGTGCCAGTAATGACCATGGGAGTCTAAGTCCCTACGAGCAGTACTTC. Translation gives CASNDHGSLSPYEQYF.

The chain employs TRBV2 and TRBJ2-7; possibly TRBD2 for D (7 bases). CDR1 is SNHLY, CDR2 FYNNEI, per germline. V dropped 6 bases and J dropped 7 bases, with 16 bases sitting between them. CDR3 length: 13 amino acids. CDR3 loop: CASRGGGSLEQYF. The CDR3, as DNA: TGTGCCAGCAGAGGGGGGGGCTCCTTGGAGCAGTACTTC. Full variable domain (remainder filled in from reference TRBV2 and TRBJ2-7): EPEVTQTPSHQVTQMGQEVILRCVPISNHLYFYWYRQILGQKVEFLVSFYNNEISEKSEIFDDQFSVERPDGSNFTLKIRSTKLEDSAMYFCASRGGGSLEQYFGPGTRLTVT.

The V gene is TRBV27, the J gene TRBJ2-3; D perhaps matches TRBD2 (5 bases). The CDR3 extends over 16 amino acids. The germline V and J ends were trimmed by 2 bases and 0 bases, with 12 bases remaining between them. The germline CDR1 and CDR2 sequences are MNHEY and SMNVEV (reference sequence). CDR3 nucleotides: TGTGCCAGCAGTTTAATGGGCGGGCTAAGCACAGATACGCAGTATTTT. It codes for CASSLMGGLSTDTQYF.

As concerns this clone: Relative to the germline gene, one junction end is altered; a read error may explain this. V usage is TRBV7-7 and J usage is TRBJ2-1, with D tentatively TRBD1 (6 bases). This CDR3 has 13 residues. Germline values: CDR1 SSHAT, CDR2 FNYEAQ (reference sequence). The CDR3 coding sequence is TGTGCTAGCAGCCAGGACAGTAACAATGAGCAGTTCTTC. This codes for CASSQDSNNEQFF.

The chain recombines TRBV30 with TRBJ2-5, with D perhaps TRBD1 (5 bases). Germline V gives CDR1 GTSNPN, CDR2 SVGIG (reference sequence). This CDR3 is 11 amino acids long. V was pared by 4 bases and J by 3 bases, with 6 bases between. The CDR3 is CAWTGKETQYF. DNA for the CDR3: TGTGCCTGGACAGGGAAAGAGACCCAGTACTTC.

V is TRBV27 and J is TRBJ2-1, with D maybe TRBD2 (6 bases). CDR3 size: 14 residues. Germline V CDR1 and CDR2: MNHEY, SMNVEV (reference sequence). The germline V and J ends were trimmed by 3 bases and 10 bases, with 16 bases remaining between them. The CDR3 sequence is CASSFVSGAEEQFF. DNA of the CDR3: TGTGCCAGCAGTTTCGTTAGCGGAGCAGAGGAGCAGTTCTTC.

This clone was seen just once. The V gene is TRBV30, the J gene TRBJ2-1, with a possible D match to TRBD2 (6 bases). The V end lost 3 bases, the J end lost 13 bases, and 28 bases lay between the germline ends. Germline V gene lookup returns CDR1 GTSNPN and CDR2 SVGIG (reference sequence). The CDR3 runs to 16 residues. CDR3 coding DNA: TGTGCCTGGAGGCCCCCCCGGGGGACTTCCGTTTCTGGCCAGTTCTTC. Its protein product is CAWRPPRGTSVSGQFF.

This clone was detected once. The chain has TRBV4-3 and TRBJ1-1, with 7 positions matching TRBD1. The ends lost 4 bases at V and 8 bases at J; junction bases unmatched: 10. Germline V gives CDR1 LGHNA, CDR2 YSLEER. The CDR3 length is 14 residues. The CDR3 DNA sequence: TGCGCCAGCAGCCTAAACAGGGGTTCGGCCGAAGCTTTCTTT. Amino acids: CASSLNRGSAEAFF.

The V call is TRBV11-2, the J call TRBJ2-3, with a possible D match to TRBD2 (6 bases). The CDR3 sequence is 15 residues long. Germline lookup yields CDR1 SGHAT and CDR2 FQNNGV. Trimming took 5 bases from V and 2 from J, leaving 14 bases between them. The CDR3 region has the DNA TGTGCCAGCAGCGTGGGAGGTGCCCTCACAGATACGCAGTATTTT. Translation gives CASSVGGALTDTQYF.

The J gene is TRBJ2-1, the V gene TRBV4-3, with 9 bases lining up with TRBD2. The germline CDR1 and CDR2 sequences are LGHNA and YSLEER. Trimming took 2 bases from V and 6 from J; bases not matched to a gene: 8. The CDR3 is 16 amino acids. CDR3 nucleotides: TGCGCCAGCAGCCAAAGGGCGGGAGGGTTAAGCAATGAGCAGTTCTTC. Protein: CASSQRAGGLSNEQFF.

The V and J genes are TRBV7-9 and TRBJ2-1, with D perhaps matching TRBD2 (6 bases). Germline CDR1 is SEHNR and CDR2 is FQNEAQ (reference sequence). Deletions cut 5 bases from V and 7 bases from J, with 21 bases between. There are 16 residues in the CDR3. The DNA for the CDR3 is TGTGCCAGCAGCAGAGGAGGGTCAATCACTTCTAATGAGCAGTTCTTC. Its protein is CASSRGGSITSNEQFF.

The V call is TRBV4-1, the J call TRBJ2-3, with 8 bases fitting TRBD1. The CDR3 extends over 15 amino acids. CDR1 and CDR2 from the germline V gene are MGHRA and YSYEKL. V trimming: 6 bases; J trimming: 3 bases; junction bases outside the gene matches: 8. The DNA for the CDR3 is TGCGCCAGCAGGATGACAGGGGCGGCTACAGATACGCAGTATTTT. Translated: CASRMTGAATDTQYF.